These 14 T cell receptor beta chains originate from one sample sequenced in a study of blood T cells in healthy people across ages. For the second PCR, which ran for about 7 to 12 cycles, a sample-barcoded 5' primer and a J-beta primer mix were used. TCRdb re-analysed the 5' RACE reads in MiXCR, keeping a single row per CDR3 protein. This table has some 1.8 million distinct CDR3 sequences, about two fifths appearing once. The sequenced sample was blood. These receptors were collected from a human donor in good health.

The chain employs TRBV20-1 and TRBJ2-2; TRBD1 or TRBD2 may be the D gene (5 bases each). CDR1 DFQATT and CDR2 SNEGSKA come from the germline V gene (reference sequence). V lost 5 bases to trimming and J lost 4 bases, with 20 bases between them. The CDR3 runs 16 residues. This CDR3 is CSALYRDRGPTGELFF. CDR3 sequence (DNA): TGCAGTGCTTTATACCGGGACCGGGGACCCACCGGGGAGCTGTTTTTT.

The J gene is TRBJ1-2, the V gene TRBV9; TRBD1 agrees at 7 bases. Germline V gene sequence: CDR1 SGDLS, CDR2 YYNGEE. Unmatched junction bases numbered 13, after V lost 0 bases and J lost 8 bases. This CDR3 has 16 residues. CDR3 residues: CASSVDLIQGFRGYTF. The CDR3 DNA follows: TGTGCCAGCAGCGTAGATCTTATACAGGGGTTTCGAGGCTACACCTTC.

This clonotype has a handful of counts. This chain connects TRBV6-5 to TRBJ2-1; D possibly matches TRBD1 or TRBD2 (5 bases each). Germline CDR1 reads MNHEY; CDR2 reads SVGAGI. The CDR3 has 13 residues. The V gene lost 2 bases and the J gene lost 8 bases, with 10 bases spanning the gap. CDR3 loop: CASSYPGTDEQFF. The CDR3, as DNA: TGTGCCAGCAGTTACCCTGGGACGGATGAGCAGTTCTTC.

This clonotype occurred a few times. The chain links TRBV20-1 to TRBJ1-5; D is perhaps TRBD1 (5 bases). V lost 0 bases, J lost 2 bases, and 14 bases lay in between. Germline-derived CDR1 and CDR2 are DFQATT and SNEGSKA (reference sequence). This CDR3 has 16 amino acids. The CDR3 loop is CSAREGRGWGNQPQHF. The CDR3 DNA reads TGCAGTGCTAGAGAAGGGAGGGGCTGGGGCAATCAGCCCCAGCATTTT.

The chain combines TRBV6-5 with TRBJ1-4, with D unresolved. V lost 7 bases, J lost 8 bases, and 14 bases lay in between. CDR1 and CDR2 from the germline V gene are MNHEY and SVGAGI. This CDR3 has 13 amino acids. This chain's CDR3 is CASTGGFGEKLFF. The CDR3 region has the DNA TGTGCCAGCACCGGAGGATTTGGCGAAAAACTGTTTTTT.

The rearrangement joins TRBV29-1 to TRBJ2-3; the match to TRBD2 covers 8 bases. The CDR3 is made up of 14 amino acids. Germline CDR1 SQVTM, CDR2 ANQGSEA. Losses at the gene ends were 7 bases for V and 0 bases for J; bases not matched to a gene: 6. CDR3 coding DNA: TGCAGCGCCCCTAAGCGGGGGAGCACAGATACGCAGTATTTT. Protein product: CSAPKRGSTDTQYF.

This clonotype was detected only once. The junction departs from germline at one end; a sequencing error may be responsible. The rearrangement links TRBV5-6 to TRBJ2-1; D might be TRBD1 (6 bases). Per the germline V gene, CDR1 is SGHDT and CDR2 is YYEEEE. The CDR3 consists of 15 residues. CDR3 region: CTSSLRGGIYNEQFF. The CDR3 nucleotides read TGTACCAGCAGCCTCAGAGGGGGAATATACAATGAGCAGTTCTTC. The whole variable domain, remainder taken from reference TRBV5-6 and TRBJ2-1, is DAGVTQSPTHLIKTRGQQVTLRCSPKSGHDTVSWYQQALGQGPQFIFQYYEEEERQRGNFPDRFSGHQFPNYSSELNVNALLLGDSALYLCTSSLRGGIYNEQFFGPGTRLTVL.

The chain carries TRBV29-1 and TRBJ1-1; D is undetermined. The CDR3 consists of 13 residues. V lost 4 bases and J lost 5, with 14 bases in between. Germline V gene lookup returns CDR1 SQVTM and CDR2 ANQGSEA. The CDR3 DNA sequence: TGCAGCGTTGCCCCCTTGGCTGGGACTGAAGCTTTCTTT. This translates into CSVAPLAGTEAFF.

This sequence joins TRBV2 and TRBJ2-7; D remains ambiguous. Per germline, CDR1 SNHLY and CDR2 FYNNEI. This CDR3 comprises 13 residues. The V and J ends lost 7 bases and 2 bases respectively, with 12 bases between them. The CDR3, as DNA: TGTGCCAGCATTGGTAAGAGCCCCTACGAGCAGTACTTC. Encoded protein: CASIGKSPYEQYF.

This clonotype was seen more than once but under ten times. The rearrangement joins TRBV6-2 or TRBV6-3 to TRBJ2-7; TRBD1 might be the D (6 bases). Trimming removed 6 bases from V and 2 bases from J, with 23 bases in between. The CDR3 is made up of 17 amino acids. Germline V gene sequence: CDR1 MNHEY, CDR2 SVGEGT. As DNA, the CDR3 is TGTGCCAGCAGCCCCCCTGGACAGAATTTGAGGGCCTACGAGCAGTACTTC. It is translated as CASSPPGQNLRAYEQYF.

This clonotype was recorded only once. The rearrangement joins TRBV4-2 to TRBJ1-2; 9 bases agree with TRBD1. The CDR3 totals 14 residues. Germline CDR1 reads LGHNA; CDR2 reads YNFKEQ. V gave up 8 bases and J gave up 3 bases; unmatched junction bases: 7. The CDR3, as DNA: TGTGCCAGCGCCCGGGACAGGGTAGACTATGGCTACACCTTC. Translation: CASARDRVDYGYTF.

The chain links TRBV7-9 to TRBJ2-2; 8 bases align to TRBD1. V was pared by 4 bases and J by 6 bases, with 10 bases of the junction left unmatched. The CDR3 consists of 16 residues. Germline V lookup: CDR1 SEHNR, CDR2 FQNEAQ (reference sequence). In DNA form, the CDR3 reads TGTGCCAGCAGCTCGTCGACAGGGGTTTTCCCCGGGGAGCTGTTTTTT. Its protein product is CASSSSTGVFPGELFF.

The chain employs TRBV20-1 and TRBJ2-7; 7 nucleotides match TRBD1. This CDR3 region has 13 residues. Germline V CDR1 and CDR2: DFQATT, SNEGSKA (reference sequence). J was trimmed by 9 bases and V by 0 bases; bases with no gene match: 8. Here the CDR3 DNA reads TGCAGTGCTAGAGACCCGACAGGGCTCGTGCAGTACTTC. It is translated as CSARDPTGLVQYF.

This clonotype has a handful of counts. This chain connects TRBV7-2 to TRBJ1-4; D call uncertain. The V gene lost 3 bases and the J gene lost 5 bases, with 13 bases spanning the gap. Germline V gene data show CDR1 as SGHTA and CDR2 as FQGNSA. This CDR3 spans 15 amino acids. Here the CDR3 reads CASSFTGVENEKLFF. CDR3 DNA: TGTGCCAGCAGCTTCACCGGGGTCGAGAATGAAAAACTGTTTTTT.